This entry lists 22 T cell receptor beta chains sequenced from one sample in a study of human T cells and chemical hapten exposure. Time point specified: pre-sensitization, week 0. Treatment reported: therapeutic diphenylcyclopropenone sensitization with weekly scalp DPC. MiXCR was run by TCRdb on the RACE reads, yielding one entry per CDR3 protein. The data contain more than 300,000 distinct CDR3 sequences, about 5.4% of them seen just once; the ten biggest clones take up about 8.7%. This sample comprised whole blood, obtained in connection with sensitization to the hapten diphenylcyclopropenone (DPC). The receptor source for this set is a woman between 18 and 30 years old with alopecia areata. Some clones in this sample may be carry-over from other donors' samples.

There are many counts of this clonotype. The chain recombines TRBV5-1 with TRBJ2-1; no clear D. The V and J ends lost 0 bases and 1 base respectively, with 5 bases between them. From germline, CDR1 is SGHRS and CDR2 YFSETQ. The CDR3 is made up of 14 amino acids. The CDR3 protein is CASSLAPSYNEQFF. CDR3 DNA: TGCGCCAGCAGCTTGGCCCCTTCCTACAATGAGCAGTTCTTC.

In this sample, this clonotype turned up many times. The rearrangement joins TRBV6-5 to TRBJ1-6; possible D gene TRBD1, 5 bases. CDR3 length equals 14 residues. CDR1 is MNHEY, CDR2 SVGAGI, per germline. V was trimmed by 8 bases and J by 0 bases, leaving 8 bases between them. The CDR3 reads CASCDSSYNSPLHF. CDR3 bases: TGTGCCAGCTGTGACAGCTCCTATAATTCACCCCTCCACTTT.

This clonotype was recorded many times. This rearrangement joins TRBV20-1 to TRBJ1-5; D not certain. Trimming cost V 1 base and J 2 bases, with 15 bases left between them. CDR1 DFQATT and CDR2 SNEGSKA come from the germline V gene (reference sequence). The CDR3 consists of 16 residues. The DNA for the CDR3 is TGCAGTGCTAGAGCAGCGGGCAGCTATGGCAATCAGCCCCAGCATTTT. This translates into CSARAAGSYGNQPQHF.

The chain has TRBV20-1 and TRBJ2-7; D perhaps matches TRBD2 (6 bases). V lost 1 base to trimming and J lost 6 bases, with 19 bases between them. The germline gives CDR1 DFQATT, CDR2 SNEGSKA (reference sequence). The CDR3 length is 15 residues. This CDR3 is CSARAQNRGLREQYF. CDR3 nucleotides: TGCAGTGCTAGAGCCCAGAACCGGGGACTGCGCGAGCAGTACTTC.

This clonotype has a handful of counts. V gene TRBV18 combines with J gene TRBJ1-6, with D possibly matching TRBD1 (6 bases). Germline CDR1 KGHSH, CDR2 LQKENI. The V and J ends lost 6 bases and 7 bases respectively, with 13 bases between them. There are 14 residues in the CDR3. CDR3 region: CASSTGWGNSPLHF. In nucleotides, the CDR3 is TGTGCCAGCTCCACAGGGTGGGGCAATTCACCCCTCCACTTT.

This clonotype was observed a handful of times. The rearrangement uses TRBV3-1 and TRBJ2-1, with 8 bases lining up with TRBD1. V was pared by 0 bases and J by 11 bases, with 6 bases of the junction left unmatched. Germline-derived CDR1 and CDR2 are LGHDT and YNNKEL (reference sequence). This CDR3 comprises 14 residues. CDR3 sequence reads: CASSQDGAGGKQFF. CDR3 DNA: TGTGCCAGCAGCCAAGATGGGGCAGGGGGCAAGCAGTTCTTC.

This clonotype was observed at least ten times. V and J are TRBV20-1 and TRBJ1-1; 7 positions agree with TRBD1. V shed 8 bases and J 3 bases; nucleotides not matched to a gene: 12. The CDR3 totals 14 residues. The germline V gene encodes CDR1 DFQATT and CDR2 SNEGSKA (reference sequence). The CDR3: CSPSQGGRDTEAFF. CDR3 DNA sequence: TGCAGTCCTTCTCAGGGGGGCCGAGACACTGAAGCTTTCTTT.

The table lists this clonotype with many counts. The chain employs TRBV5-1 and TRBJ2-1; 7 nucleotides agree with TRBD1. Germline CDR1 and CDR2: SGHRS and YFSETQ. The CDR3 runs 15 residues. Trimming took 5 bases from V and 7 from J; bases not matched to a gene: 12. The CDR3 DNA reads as TGCGCCAGCAGTCCTGACAGGGTGATTGGAAATGAGCAGTTCTTC. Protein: CASSPDRVIGNEQFF. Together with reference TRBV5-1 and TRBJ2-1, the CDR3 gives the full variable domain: KAGVTQTPRYLIKTRGQQVTLSCSPISGHRSVSWYQQTPGQGLQFLFEYFSETQRNKGNFPGRFSGRQFSNSRSEMNVSTLELGDSALYLCASSPDRVIGNEQFFGPGTRLTVL.

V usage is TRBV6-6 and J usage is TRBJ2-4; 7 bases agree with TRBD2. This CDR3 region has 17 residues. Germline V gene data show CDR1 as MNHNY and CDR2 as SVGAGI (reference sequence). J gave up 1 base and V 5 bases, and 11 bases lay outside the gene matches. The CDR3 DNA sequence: TGTGCCAGCAGTCGGTACCAGAGCGGGGTGGCCAAAAACATTCAGTACTTC. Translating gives CASSRYQSGVAKNIQYF.

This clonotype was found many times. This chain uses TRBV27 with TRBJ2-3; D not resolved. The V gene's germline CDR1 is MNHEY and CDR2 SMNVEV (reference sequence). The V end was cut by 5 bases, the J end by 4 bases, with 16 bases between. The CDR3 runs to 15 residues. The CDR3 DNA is TGTGCCAGCAGTGGTTGGGCCGGGCTACCAGATACGCAGTATTTT. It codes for CASSGWAGLPDTQYF.

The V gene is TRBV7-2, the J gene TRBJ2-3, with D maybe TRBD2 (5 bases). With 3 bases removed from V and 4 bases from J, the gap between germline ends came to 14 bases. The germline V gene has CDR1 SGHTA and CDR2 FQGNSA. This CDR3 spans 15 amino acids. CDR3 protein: CASSFQWTSSDTQYF. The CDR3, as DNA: TGTGCCAGCAGCTTCCAATGGACTTCTTCAGATACGCAGTATTTT. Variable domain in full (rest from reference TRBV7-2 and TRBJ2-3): GAGVSQSPSNKVTEKGKDVELRCDPISGHTALYWYRQSLGQGLEFLIYFQGNSAPDKSGLPSDRFSAERTGGSVSTLTIQRTQQEDSAVYLCASSFQWTSSDTQYFGPGTRLTVL.

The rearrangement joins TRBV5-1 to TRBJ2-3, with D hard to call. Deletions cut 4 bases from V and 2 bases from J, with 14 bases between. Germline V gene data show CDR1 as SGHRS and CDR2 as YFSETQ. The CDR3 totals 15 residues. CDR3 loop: CASSTRRAPTDTQYF. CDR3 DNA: TGCGCCAGCAGCACTCGACGCGCACCCACAGATACGCAGTATTTT.

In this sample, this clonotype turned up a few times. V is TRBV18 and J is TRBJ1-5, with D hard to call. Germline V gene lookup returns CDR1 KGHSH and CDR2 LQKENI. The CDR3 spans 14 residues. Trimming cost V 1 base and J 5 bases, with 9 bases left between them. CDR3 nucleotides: TGTGCCAGCTCACCACGGACTGATGATCAGCCCCAGCATTTT. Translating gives CASSPRTDDQPQHF.

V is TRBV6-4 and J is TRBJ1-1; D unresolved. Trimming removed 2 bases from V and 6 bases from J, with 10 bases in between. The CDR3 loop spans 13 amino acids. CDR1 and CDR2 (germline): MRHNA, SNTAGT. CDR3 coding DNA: TGTGCCAGCAGTGACGGAGCTTTTTCTGAAGCTTTCTTT. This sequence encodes CASSDGAFSEAFF.

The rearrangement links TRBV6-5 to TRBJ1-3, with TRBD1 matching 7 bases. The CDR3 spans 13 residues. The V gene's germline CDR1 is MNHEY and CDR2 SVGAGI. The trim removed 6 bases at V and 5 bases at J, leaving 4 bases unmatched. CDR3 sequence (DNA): TGTGCCAGCAGAAAGGGGGCGCGAAACACCATATATTTT. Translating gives CASRKGARNTIYF.

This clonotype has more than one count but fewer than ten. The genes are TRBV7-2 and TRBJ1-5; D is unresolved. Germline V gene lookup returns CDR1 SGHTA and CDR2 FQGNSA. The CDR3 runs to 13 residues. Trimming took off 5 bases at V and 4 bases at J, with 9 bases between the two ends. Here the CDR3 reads CASSPMTNQPQHF. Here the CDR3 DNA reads TGTGCCAGCAGCCCAATGACTAATCAGCCCCAGCATTTT.

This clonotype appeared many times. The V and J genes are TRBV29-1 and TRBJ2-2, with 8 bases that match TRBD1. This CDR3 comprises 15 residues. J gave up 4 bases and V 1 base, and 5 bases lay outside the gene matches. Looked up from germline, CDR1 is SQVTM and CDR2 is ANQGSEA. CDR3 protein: CSVEGTGTTTGELFF. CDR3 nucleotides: TGCAGCGTTGAAGGGACAGGGACAACCACCGGGGAGCTGTTTTTT.

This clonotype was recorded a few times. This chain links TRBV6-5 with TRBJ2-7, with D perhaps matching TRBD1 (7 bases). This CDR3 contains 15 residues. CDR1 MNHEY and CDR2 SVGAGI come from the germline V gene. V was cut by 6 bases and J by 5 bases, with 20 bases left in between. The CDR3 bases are TGTGCCAGCAGAGTTACCCCAGGGGGGAGAAACGAGCAGTACTTC. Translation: CASRVTPGGRNEQYF.

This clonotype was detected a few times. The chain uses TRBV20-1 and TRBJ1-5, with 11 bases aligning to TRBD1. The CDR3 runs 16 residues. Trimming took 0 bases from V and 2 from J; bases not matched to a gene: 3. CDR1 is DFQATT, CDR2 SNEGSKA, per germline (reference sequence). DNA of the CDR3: TGCAGTGCTAGAGAGGACAGGGGGCTTGGCAATCAGCCCCAGCATTTT. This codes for CSAREDRGLGNQPQHF.

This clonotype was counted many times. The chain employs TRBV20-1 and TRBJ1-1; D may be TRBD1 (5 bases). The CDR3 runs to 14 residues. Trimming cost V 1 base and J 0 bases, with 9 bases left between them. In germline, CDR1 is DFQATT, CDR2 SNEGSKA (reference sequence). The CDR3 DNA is TGCAGTGCTAGAGTCGGGGCGATGAACACTGAAGCTTTCTTT. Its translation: CSARVGAMNTEAFF.

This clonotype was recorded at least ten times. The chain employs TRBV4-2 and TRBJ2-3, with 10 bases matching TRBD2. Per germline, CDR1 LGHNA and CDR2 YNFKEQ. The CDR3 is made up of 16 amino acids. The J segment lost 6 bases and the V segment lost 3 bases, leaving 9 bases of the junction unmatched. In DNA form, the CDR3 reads TGTGCCAGCAGCCAGGACCAAGCGGGGGGGCGGGATACGCAGTATTTT. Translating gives CASSQDQAGGRDTQYF.

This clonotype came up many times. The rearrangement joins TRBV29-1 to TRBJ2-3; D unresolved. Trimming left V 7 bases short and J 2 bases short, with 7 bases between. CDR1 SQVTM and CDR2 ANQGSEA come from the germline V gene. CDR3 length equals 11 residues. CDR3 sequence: CSARATDTQYF. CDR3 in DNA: TGCAGCGCCCGTGCCACAGATACGCAGTATTTT.